This T cell receptor beta chain was recorded in a study of blood T cell repertoires in COVID-19. This clone is a singleton in its sample. Method: immunoSEQ multiplex PCR; TCRdb's copy keeps in-frame clones and lacks some. The table shows 55,000 to 80,000 clones, with roughly 85% occurring only once. This clonotype was obtained from a woman aged 80 or over with acute or convalescent COVID-19. The material sequenced was peripheral blood.

Here the CDR3 reads CASSARTEIYTQYF. The CDR3 DNA reads TGTGCCAGCAGCGCAAGGACAGAGATTTATACGCAGTATTTT. The V and J genes are TRBV7-9 and TRBJ2-3, with a possible D match to TRBD1 (6 bases). The length of the CDR3 is 14 residues. CDR1 and CDR2 from the germline V gene are SEHNR and FQNEAQ (reference sequence). With 5 bases removed from V and 7 bases from J, the gap between germline ends came to 16 bases. The full variable domain, with the rest looked up from reference TRBV7-9 and TRBJ2-3, is DTGVSQNPRHKITKRGQNVTFRCDPISEHNRLYWYRQTLGQGPEFLTYFQNEAQLEKSRLLSDRFSAERPKGSFSTLEIQRTEQGDSAMYLCASSARTEIYTQYFGPGTRLTVL.